Following are 3 T cell receptor beta chains from one sample sequenced in a study of cytomegalovirus exposure and HLA in healthy donors. The study ran its PCR with 60 Vbeta and 13 Jbeta primers. Method: immunoSEQ multiplex PCR; TCRdb's copy keeps in-frame clones and lacks some. The sample consists of 100,000 to 150,000 clones, around four fifths of them appearing once. Sequenced: PBMCs. Source of these receptors: a middle-aged woman in good health and CMV-seropositive.

Comments on this clone: Lacking the conserved final phenylalanine or tryptophan, this CDR3 likely reflects a read error. The chain has TRBV7-8 and TRBJ1-5; TRBD1 matches 8 bases. The CDR3 is made up of 16 amino acids. V lost 5 bases, J lost 4 bases, and 10 bases stayed unmatched. Germline assignment: CDR1 SGHVS and CDR2 FQNEAQ. CDR3 sequence: CASSASQGEGNQPQHV. Written as DNA, the CDR3 is TGTGCCAGCAGCGCATCACAGGGGGAAGGGAATCAGCCCCAGCATGTT.

Here the CDR3 reads CASSLFSNEQFF. In DNA form, the CDR3 reads TGTGCCAGCAGCTTATTTTCGAATGAGCAGTTCTTC. The rearrangement uses TRBV5-4 and TRBJ2-1; D is unresolved. The V gene's germline CDR1 is SGHNT and CDR2 YYREEE (reference sequence). V was clipped by 2 bases and J by 7 bases, with 7 bases between them. There are 12 residues in the CDR3.

The gene calls are TRBV7-2 and TRBJ2-1, with D unclear. Trimming left V 5 bases short and J 3 bases short, with 5 bases between. The CDR3 extends over 12 amino acids. Germline V gene data show CDR1 as SGHTA and CDR2 as FQGNSA. The CDR3 loop is CASSLSYNEQFF. CDR3 bases: TGTGCCAGCAGCCTTAGCTACAATGAGCAGTTCTTC.